This passage covers 2 T cell receptor beta chains from one sample sequenced in a study of regulatory T cells in long-lasting Graves disease. Arm-PCR of CDR3 regions and iRepertoire HTBI primers were used to build TCR beta libraries. TCRdb reprocessed the multiplex PCR reads via MiXCR and lists one record per CDR3 protein. The sample gives roughly 350,000 distinct CDR3 sequences, around 15% of which show up once; 30% is in the top ten. Time point noted: newly diagnosed GD, antithyroid drugs for less than 3 months. The TCR library was prepared using RNA isolated from PBMCs. This sample was also put to use in a study of T cells in Graves' hyperthyroidism and ophthalmopathy.

Source: peripheral blood mononuclear cells (PBMCs), taken at new diagnosis, from a patient treated with antithyroid drugs. The receptor set was obtained from a middle-aged man with Graves disease.

This clonotype was seen more than once but under ten times. The chain has TRBV20-1 and TRBJ1-4, with D hard to call. Per germline, CDR1 DFQATT and CDR2 SNEGSKA (reference sequence). V was pared by 6 bases and J by 0 bases, with 11 bases between. This CDR3 is built from 14 residues. In nucleotides, the CDR3 is TGCAGTGCCCAACCAGTTACAACTAATGAAAAACTGTTTTTT. Translated: CSAQPVTTNEKLFF.

Comment on this clonotype: One end of the junction varies from germline; a read error may be responsible. The chain couples TRBV2 to TRBJ2-3; TRBD2 aligns across 7 bases. Per the germline V gene, CDR1 is SNHLY and CDR2 is FYNNEI. The CDR3 spans 14 residues. The CDR3 reads CASGREGTTGTQYF. The CDR3, as DNA: TGTGCCAGCGGTAGGGAGGGGACCACAGGTACGCAGTATTTT.